The table lists the clone carrying this TCR beta chain with many counts. This specimen belongs to a study of T-cell memory formation after mild COVID-19. Each CDR3 protein gets one entry after TCRdb re-called the 5' RACE reads with MiXCR. The table records approximately 100,000 distinct CDR3 sequences, roughly 10% of them present only once. The receptor's source is a man younger than 35 who had mild COVID-19 (a few samples of this study predate the infection). Cell type and time point are not known. Source material: PBMCs or a T cell subset sorted from them (not recorded which).

In DNA form, the CDR3 reads TGTGCCAGCAGTTCCGGACAGGGGAACACTGAAGCTTTCTTT. This codes for CASSSGQGNTEAFF. V and J are TRBV12-3 or TRBV12-4 and TRBJ1-1, with 8 bases identical to TRBD1. The CDR3 covers 14 residues. The ends lost 4 bases at V and 1 base at J; junction bases unmatched: 2.